The 9 T cell receptor beta chains presented below share a single source sample, sequenced in a study of blood T cell repertoires in COVID-19. Produced via immunoSEQ multiplex PCR; TCRdb's table is partial and in-frame only. The data show about 260,000 clones, 84% seen once. Sequencing was carried out using peripheral blood. The receptors stem from a human donor in a cohort sampled during active COVID-19.

The rearrangement joins TRBV19 to TRBJ1-6, with 8 bases fitting TRBD1. The V and J ends lost 4 bases and 6 bases, in that order; junction bases with no gene match: 8. Per germline, CDR1 LNHDA and CDR2 SQIVND (reference sequence). The CDR3 length is 16 residues. The CDR3 loop is CASSREVGQVNSPLHF. DNA of the CDR3: TGTGCCAGTAGTAGAGAGGTGGGACAGGTTAATTCACCCCTCCACTTT.

The chain is built from TRBV2 and TRBJ2-3, with D maybe TRBD2 (6 bases). This CDR3 spans 15 amino acids. Between the trimmed V and J ends, which lost 5 bases and 0 bases, there was a span of 12 bases. The V gene's germline CDR1 is SNHLY and CDR2 FYNNEI. CDR3 protein: CASSSQGLSTDTQYF. CDR3 sequence (DNA): TGTGCCAGCAGTAGCCAGGGACTCAGCACAGATACGCAGTATTTT.

The chain carries TRBV18 and TRBJ2-1; 15 positions match TRBD2. V dropped 3 bases and J dropped 3; count of bases not matched to a gene: 3. Looked up from germline, CDR1 is KGHSH and CDR2 is LQKENI. The CDR3 sequence is 17 residues long. The CDR3 DNA reads as TGTGCCAGCTCACCCGGGACTAGCGGGAGGTTCTACAATGAGCAGTTCTTC. Encoded protein: CASSPGTSGRFYNEQFF. Full variable domain (remainder filled in from reference TRBV18 and TRBJ2-1): NAGVMQNPRHLVRRRGQEARLRCSPMKGHSHVYWYRQLPEEGLKFMVYLQKENIIDESGMPKERFSAEFPKEGPSILRIQQVVRGDSAAYFCASSPGTSGRFYNEQFFGPGTRLTVL.

This chain connects TRBV7-8 to TRBJ1-2, with 7 bases lining up with TRBD1. J gave up 0 bases and V 4 bases, and 5 bases lay outside the gene matches. CDR3 size: 15 residues. CDR1 is SGHVS and CDR2 is FQNEAQ in the germline V gene. The CDR3 region has the DNA TGTGCCAGCAGCTATACAGGGGCCCCTAACTATGGCTACACCTTC. It codes for CASSYTGAPNYGYTF.

The V gene is TRBV28, the J gene TRBJ2-2; a weak D match, TRBD1 (6 bases). V gave up 6 bases and J gave up 5 bases, with 16 bases separating them. Germline CDR1 is MDHEN and CDR2 is SYDVKM. The CDR3 has 15 amino acids. The CDR3, as DNA: TGTGCCAGCAGACCCACGGGACAAAATACCGGGGAGCTGTTTTTT. Protein product: CASRPTGQNTGELFF.

This clone has just one count. The chain has TRBV19 and TRBJ2-7, with 8 bases lining up with TRBD2. Germline values: CDR1 LNHDA, CDR2 SQIVND (reference sequence). Trimming at V came to 8 bases and at J to 0 bases, leaving 6 bases not matched to a gene. CDR3 length equals 14 residues. CDR3 in amino acids: CASALAGNSYEQYF. CDR3 coding DNA: TGTGCCAGTGCCTTAGCGGGGAACTCCTACGAGCAGTACTTC. The full variable domain, its missing parts supplied by reference TRBV19 and TRBJ2-7, is DGGITQSPKYLFRKEGQNVTLSCEQNLNHDAMYWYRQDPGQGLRLIYYSQIVNDFQKGDIAEGYSVSREKKESFPLTVTSAQKNPTAFYLCASALAGNSYEQYFGPGTRLTVT.

V gene TRBV28 combines with J gene TRBJ1-1; D ambiguous. Germline CDR1 MDHEN, CDR2 SYDVKM. CDR3 length: 13 residues. V was pared by 1 base and J by 4 bases, with 7 bases between. CDR3 residues: CASSLYAGTEAFF. The CDR3 nucleotides read TGTGCCAGCAGTTTATATGCAGGCACTGAAGCTTTCTTT.

This chain links TRBV15 with TRBJ1-5, with D perhaps TRBD1 (5 bases). CDR1 is LNHNV, CDR2 YYDKDF, per germline (reference sequence). This CDR3 is 14 amino acids long. The germline V and J ends were trimmed by 0 bases and 8 bases, with 11 bases remaining between them. Here the CDR3 DNA reads TGTGCCACCAGCAGAGAGGCGGGGCAGGAGCCCCAGCATTTT. The encoded protein is CATSREAGQEPQHF.

This chain links TRBV5-4 with TRBJ1-1, with TRBD1 as a possible D gene (5 bases). V was shortened by 1 base and J by 5 bases, with 9 bases between the two germline ends. In germline, CDR1 is SGHNT, CDR2 YYREEE (reference sequence). The CDR3 loop spans 13 amino acids. CDR3 in DNA: TGTGCCAGCAGCTTGCAGGGTAGAACTGAAGCTTTCTTT. Its translation: CASSLQGRTEAFF.